This TCR beta chain was obtained from a study of T cells after yellow fever vaccination. Germline V gene data show CDR1 as MGHDK and CDR2 as SYGVNS. The CDR3 sequence is 15 residues long. V gave up 2 bases and J gave up 7 bases, with 17 bases separating them. TCRdb ran MiXCR on the 5' RACE reads and lists one entry per CDR3 protein. The sample yields 300,000 to 400,000 distinct CDR3 sequences, 8% to 9.5% seen once. This clonotype was counted many times. This clonotype was sampled from a man younger than 35 who received the YFV17D yellow fever vaccine. The source was PBMCs, collected around 45 days after the first yellow fever vaccination. The rearrangement uses TRBV25-1 and TRBJ1-1, with a possible D match to TRBD1 (5 bases). Here the CDR3 DNA reads TGTGCCAGCAGTGAAGGGACGTGGGCTCGAATTGAAGCTTTCTTT. This codes for CASSEGTWARIEAFF.